In this sample, the clone carrying this T cell receptor beta chain turned up once. The antigen is not known. Template material for amplifying TCR beta CDR3 regions consisted of RNA transcripts. HTBI primers were used for first-round RT-PCR of the TCR CDR3. TCRdb re-derived calls from the multiplex PCR reads in MiXCR, one entry per CDR3 protein. This sample has around 660,000 distinct CDR3 sequences, with roughly 45% found just once. The data were taken from a study of T cells in Graves' hyperthyroidism and ophthalmopathy. Notes on the study in general: A model of 13 V-J pairs discriminated ophthalmopathy from stable hyperthyroidism. With a median lead of 6.5 months before onset, the model predicted ophthalmopathy.

Patients showing uncontrolled infection, other autoimmune disease, pregnancy or lactation were ineligible. Orbital computed tomography and thyroid ultrasound, together with serum TRAb and thyroxine and clinical symptoms, were used for diagnoses. This CDR3 is built from 13 residues. V shed 5 bases, J shed 12 bases, and the junction held 7 bases outside the gene matches. Germline V gives CDR1 SEHNR, CDR2 FQNEAQ (reference sequence). Sequenced input: peripheral blood or thyroid tissue (not recorded which). This chain connects TRBV7-9 to TRBJ1-1; 12 bases match TRBD1. This sequence was found in an adult man with Graves' disease, either hyperthyroidism or ophthalmopathy (not recorded which). In DNA form, the CDR3 reads TGTGCCAGCAGCACCGGGACAGGGGGCTTCACTTTCTTT. Translation: CASSTGTGGFTFF.